The 24 T cell receptor beta chains below all came from one sample that was sequenced in a study of OX40 agonist ivuxolimab in advanced cancers. Data came from immunoSEQ multiplex PCR; TCRdb stores just in-frame clones and leaves some out. The sample has about 67,000 clones, more than 75% seen once. Source: CD4+ or CD8+ T cells sorted from blood, taken in a trial of the OX40 agonist ivuxolimab. The receptor source for this set is an adult with an advanced solid tumor such as melanoma, head and neck, liver or kidney cancer.

The chain has TRBV9 and TRBJ1-3; TRBD1 is a possible D gene (6 bases). The CDR3 consists of 14 residues. V was clipped by 3 bases and J by 2 bases, with 9 bases between them. From germline, CDR1 is SGDLS and CDR2 YYNGEE. CDR3 amino acids: CASSEDRPGNTIYF. The DNA of the CDR3 is TGTGCCAGCAGCGAGGACAGACCTGGAAACACCATATATTTT. The full variable domain, in which reference TRBV9 and TRBJ1-3 provide the parts outside the CDR3, is DSGVTQTPKHLITATGQRVTLRCSPRSGDLSVYWYQQSLDQGLQFLIQYYNGEERAKGNILERFSAQQFPDLHSELNLSSLELGDSALYFCASSEDRPGNTIYFGEGSWLTVV.

The rearrangement links TRBV9 to TRBJ1-2, with D unclear. The CDR3 has 14 residues. CDR1 and CDR2 from the germline V gene are SGDLS and YYNGEE. The V gene lost 4 bases and the J gene lost 10 bases, with 20 bases spanning the gap. CDR3 sequence (DNA): TGTGCCAGCAGCTACATCTTCTTAGTCGGGGACTACACCTTC. This gives the protein CASSYIFLVGDYTF.

The chain has TRBV20-1 and TRBJ1-1; D perhaps matches TRBD1 (6 bases). Germline V gives CDR1 DFQATT, CDR2 SNEGSKA (reference sequence). The CDR3 extends over 11 amino acids. V was pared by 6 bases and J by 8 bases, with 13 bases between. CDR3 sequence: CSAAITGEAFF. In nucleotides, the CDR3 is TGCAGTGCAGCGATTACAGGGGAAGCTTTCTTT.

The rearrangement joins TRBV6-5 to TRBJ2-3; D may match TRBD1 or TRBD2 (6 bases each). The CDR3 has 11 residues. Germline CDR1 reads MNHEY; CDR2 reads SVGAGI. The CDR3 DNA reads as TGTGCTACGGGGGCAGAGGATACGCAGTATTTT. This encodes CATGAEDTQYF.

The CDR3 sequence: CASSVLAGTSTDTQYF. In nucleotides, the CDR3 is TGTGCCAGCAGCGTATTGGCGGGAACGAGCACAGATACGCAGTATTTT. The rearrangement links TRBV9 to TRBJ2-3, with D possibly being TRBD2 (6 bases). The ends were cut back, 1 base at V and 0 bases at J, with 12 bases in the middle. CDR3 length: 16 amino acids. The germline CDR1 and CDR2 sequences are SGDLS and YYNGEE. The variable domain in full, with the rest retrieved from reference TRBV9 and TRBJ2-3, is DSGVTQTPKHLITATGQRVTLRCSPRSGDLSVYWYQQSLDQGLQFLIQYYNGEERAKGNILERFSAQQFPDLHSELNLSSLELGDSALYFCASSVLAGTSTDTQYFGPGTRLTVL.

The rearrangement joins TRBV5-1 to TRBJ2-3; tentatively, D is TRBD2 (6 bases). Germline V lookup: CDR1 SGHRS, CDR2 YFSETQ. The V and J ends lost 0 bases and 6 bases respectively, with 14 bases between them. This CDR3 comprises 15 residues. The CDR3 coding sequence is TGCGCCAGCAGCTTGGAGGGACTGGAGGTGGATACGCAGTATTTT. Amino acid sequence: CASSLEGLEVDTQYF.

This clone appeared a single time. J is TRBJ2-7 and V is TRBV27, with TRBD2 as a possible D gene (5 bases). Germline V gene lookup returns CDR1 MNHEY and CDR2 SMNVEV (reference sequence). CDR3 size: 14 residues. Trimming removed 4 bases from V and 5 bases from J, with 15 bases in between. The CDR3 region is CASSYHTGRDEQYF. The CDR3 DNA reads TGTGCCAGCAGTTACCACACCGGGCGGGACGAGCAGTACTTC.

This chain connects TRBV7-2 to TRBJ1-2; D is unclear. CDR3 length: 14 residues. V lost 4 bases and J lost 8, with 17 bases in between. Germline-derived CDR1 and CDR2 are SGHTA and FQGNSA. The CDR3 sequence: CASSYSSGSDGYTF. CDR3 DNA: TGTGCCAGCAGCTACAGCTCGGGCTCCGACGGCTACACCTTC.

V and J are TRBV5-6 and TRBJ1-5; tentative D call: TRBD1 (6 bases). The ends were cut back, 0 bases at V and 15 bases at J, with 22 bases in the middle. CDR3 length: 15 residues. Germline assignment: CDR1 SGHDT and CDR2 YYEEEE. Written as DNA, the CDR3 is TGTGCCAGCAGCTTGGCCGGAGCAGGGGCCGGGGAAGGGCATTTT. The encoded protein is CASSLAGAGAGEGHF.

The chain joins TRBV28 to TRBJ1-2; perhaps TRBD1 as D (6 bases). The CDR3 runs 13 residues. Germline V gives CDR1 MDHEN, CDR2 SYDVKM. The ends were cut back, 3 bases at V and 3 bases at J, with 8 bases in the middle. The CDR3 sequence is CASSLGAHYGYTF. CDR3 sequence (DNA): TGTGCCAGCAGTTTGGGGGCTCACTATGGCTACACCTTC.

The chain links TRBV28 to TRBJ2-5, with 8 bases matching TRBD2. Germline CDR1 is MDHEN and CDR2 is SYDVKM. J gave up 4 bases and V 7 bases, and 11 bases lay outside the gene matches. The CDR3 is 15 amino acids. CDR3 coding DNA: TGTGCCAGCACCCTTGGGTACGGGAGGGGAGAGACCCAGTACTTC. It specifies CASTLGYGRGETQYF.

The chain employs TRBV14 and TRBJ2-3; D is undetermined. The CDR3 is 16 amino acids. Trimming stripped 1 base from V and 1 base from J, with 12 bases between. The germline V gene has CDR1 SGHDN and CDR2 FVKESK. The CDR3 DNA sequence: TGTGCCAGCAGCCAAGGGGGTAGTCGCGGCACAGATACGCAGTATTTT. Translating it yields CASSQGGSRGTDTQYF.

V is TRBV10-3 and J is TRBJ2-1; 12 bases are a match to TRBD2. The CDR3 loop spans 17 amino acids. CDR1 and CDR2 from the germline V gene are ENHRY and SYGVKD. Trimming took 4 bases from V and 7 from J; bases not matched to a gene: 11. In nucleotides, the CDR3 is TGTGCCATCAGTGCATCGGCTAGCGGGAGGGGAGGGAATGAGCAGTTCTTC. Its translation: CAISASASGRGGNEQFF.

In its sample, this clone was seen a few times. CDR3 coding DNA: TGTGCCAGCAGCTTCGACGGCTCTGAAGCTTTCTTT. It translates to CASSFDGSEAFF. The rearrangement uses TRBV2 and TRBJ1-1; no clear D gene. Germline V gives CDR1 SNHLY, CDR2 FYNNEI. The germline V and J ends were trimmed by 6 bases and 6 bases, with 11 bases remaining between them. The CDR3 is made up of 12 amino acids.

V gene TRBV5-4 combines with J gene TRBJ1-1; a possible D gene is TRBD1 (5 bases). There are 12 residues in the CDR3. Germline V gene lookup returns CDR1 SGHNT and CDR2 YYREEE (reference sequence). V lost 4 bases, J lost 11 bases, and 15 bases lay in between. The DNA for the CDR3 is TGTGCCAGCAGCGCCGGGACTCCAGCGGCTTTCTTT. Translated, it gives CASSAGTPAAFF.

This clone was counted once. The junction does not match germline at one end; this may be a read error. The gene calls are TRBV7-7 and TRBJ1-3; a weak D match, TRBD1 (5 bases). CDR3 length: 13 residues. Germline lookup yields CDR1 SSHAT and CDR2 FNYEAQ (reference sequence). The CDR3 DNA sequence: TGTGCTAGCAGCTCAGGGCCTGGAAACACCATATATTTT. Protein: CASSSGPGNTIYF. The full variable domain, with the rest looked up from reference TRBV7-7 and TRBJ1-3, is GAGVSQSPRYKVTKRGQDVTLRCDPISSHATLYWYQQALGQGPEFLTYFNYEAQPDKSGLPSDRFSAERPEGSISTLTIQRTEQRDSAMYRCASSSGPGNTIYFGEGSWLTVV.

The chain uses TRBV7-8 and TRBJ2-3; no definite D call. CDR1 is SGHVS and CDR2 is FQNEAQ in the germline V gene. V was shortened by 4 bases and J by 4 bases, with 6 bases between the two germline ends. CDR3 length: 12 residues. The CDR3 DNA reads as TGTGCCAGCAGCTCCGAGTCAGATACGCAGTATTTT. This gives the protein CASSSESDTQYF.

The rearrangement links TRBV5-1 to TRBJ1-6, with D possibly TRBD1 on 5 matching bases. Trimming removed 0 bases at V and 12 bases at J, with 13 bases between. The CDR3 length is 14 residues. Germline values: CDR1 SGHRS, CDR2 YFSETQ. The CDR3 reads CASSLEGQALPLHF. CDR3 in DNA: TGCGCCAGCAGCTTGGAGGGGCAGGCCTTACCCCTCCACTTT.

The V call is TRBV9, the J call TRBJ1-3; no clear D gene. Germline CDR1 SGDLS, CDR2 YYNGEE. Trimming took 0 bases from V and 0 from J, leaving 7 bases between them. The CDR3 consists of 15 residues. The CDR3 reads CASSVEAGSGNTIYF. The DNA for the CDR3 is TGTGCCAGCAGCGTAGAAGCAGGCTCTGGAAACACCATATATTTT. Combining the CDR3 with reference TRBV9 and TRBJ1-3 gives the whole variable domain DSGVTQTPKHLITATGQRVTLRCSPRSGDLSVYWYQQSLDQGLQFLIQYYNGEERAKGNILERFSAQQFPDLHSELNLSSLELGDSALYFCASSVEAGSGNTIYFGEGSWLTVV.

The V call is TRBV7-2, the J call TRBJ2-5; the D is unclear. The length of the CDR3 is 13 residues. Germline CDR1 is SGHTA and CDR2 is FQGNSA. V was shortened by 2 bases and J by 5 bases, with 9 bases between the two germline ends. This chain's CDR3 is CASSLSSPETQYF. In DNA, the CDR3 is TGTGCCAGCAGCTTAAGTAGTCCGGAGACCCAGTACTTC.

This chain joins TRBV5-1 and TRBJ2-7; 7 nucleotides agree with TRBD2. J was trimmed by 7 bases and V by 0 bases; bases with no gene match: 4. The CDR3 has 13 amino acids. CDR1 SGHRS and CDR2 YFSETQ come from the germline V gene. The CDR3 loop reads CASSLGGAGEQYF. DNA for the CDR3: TGCGCCAGCAGCTTGGGGGGAGCGGGGGAGCAGTACTTC.

This chain links TRBV6-1 with TRBJ1-4, with TRBD1 identical over 12 bases. CDR1 MNHNS and CDR2 SASEGT come from the germline V gene. The J segment lost 8 bases and the V segment lost 5 bases, leaving 3 bases of the junction unmatched. CDR3 length equals 14 residues. CDR3 sequence reads: CASSWDRGQEKLFF. Written as DNA, the CDR3 is TGTGCCAGCAGTTGGGACAGGGGGCAGGAAAAACTGTTTTTT.

The chain recombines TRBV10-3 with TRBJ2-1, with D perhaps TRBD1 (5 bases). Between the trimmed V and J ends, which lost 2 bases and 6 bases, there was a span of 20 bases. This CDR3 spans 17 amino acids. Per germline, CDR1 ENHRY and CDR2 SYGVKD. As DNA, the CDR3 is TGTGCCATCAGTGAGAAGGGGTCGGACCTCCAGGGCAATGAGCAGTTCTTC. Protein: CAISEKGSDLQGNEQFF.

The J gene is TRBJ1-2, the V gene TRBV29-1; D is ambiguous. Trimming removed 6 bases at V and 4 bases at J, with 15 bases between. Per germline, CDR1 SQVTM and CDR2 ANQGSEA. This CDR3 has 13 amino acids. The CDR3 DNA reads as TGCAGCGTCCGCAATCAAGGGAGCTATGGCTACACCTTC. Protein sequence: CSVRNQGSYGYTF.